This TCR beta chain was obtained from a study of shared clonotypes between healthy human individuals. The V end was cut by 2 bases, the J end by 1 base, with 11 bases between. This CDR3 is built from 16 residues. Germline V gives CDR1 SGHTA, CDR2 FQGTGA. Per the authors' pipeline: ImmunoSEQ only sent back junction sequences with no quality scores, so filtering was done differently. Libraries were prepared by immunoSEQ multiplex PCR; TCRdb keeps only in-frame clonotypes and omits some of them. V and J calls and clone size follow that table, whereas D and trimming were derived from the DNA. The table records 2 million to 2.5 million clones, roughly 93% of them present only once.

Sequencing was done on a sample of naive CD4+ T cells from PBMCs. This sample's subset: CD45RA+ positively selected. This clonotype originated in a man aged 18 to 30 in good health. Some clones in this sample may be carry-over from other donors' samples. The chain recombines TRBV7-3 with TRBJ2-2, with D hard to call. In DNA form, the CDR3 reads TGTGCCAGCAGCTTACAGGCAGGACGGAACACCGGGGAGCTGTTTTTT. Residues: CASSLQAGRNTGELFF.